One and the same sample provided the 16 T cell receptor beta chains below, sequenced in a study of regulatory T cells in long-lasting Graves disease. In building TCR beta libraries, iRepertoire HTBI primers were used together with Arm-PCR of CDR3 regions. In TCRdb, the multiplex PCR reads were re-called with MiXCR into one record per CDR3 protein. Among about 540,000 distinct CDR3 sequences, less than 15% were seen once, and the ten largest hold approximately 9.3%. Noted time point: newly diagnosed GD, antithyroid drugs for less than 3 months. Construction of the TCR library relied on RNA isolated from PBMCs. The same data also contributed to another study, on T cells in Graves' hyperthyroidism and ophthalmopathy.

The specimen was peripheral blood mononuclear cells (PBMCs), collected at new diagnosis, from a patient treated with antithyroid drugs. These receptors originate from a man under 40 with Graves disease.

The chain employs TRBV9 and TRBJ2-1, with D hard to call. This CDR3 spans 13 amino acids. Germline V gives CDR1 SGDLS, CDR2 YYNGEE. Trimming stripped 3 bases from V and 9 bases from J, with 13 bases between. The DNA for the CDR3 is TGTGCCAGCAGCGCCCCCCCGGCCGCTGAGCAGTTCTTC. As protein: CASSAPPAAEQFF.

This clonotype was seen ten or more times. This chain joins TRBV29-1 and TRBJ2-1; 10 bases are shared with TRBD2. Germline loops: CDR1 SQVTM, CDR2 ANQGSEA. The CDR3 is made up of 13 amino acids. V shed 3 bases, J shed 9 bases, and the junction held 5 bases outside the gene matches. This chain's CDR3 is CSVDPSGSSEQFF. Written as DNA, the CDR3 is TGCAGCGTTGACCCTAGCGGGAGTAGTGAGCAGTTCTTC.

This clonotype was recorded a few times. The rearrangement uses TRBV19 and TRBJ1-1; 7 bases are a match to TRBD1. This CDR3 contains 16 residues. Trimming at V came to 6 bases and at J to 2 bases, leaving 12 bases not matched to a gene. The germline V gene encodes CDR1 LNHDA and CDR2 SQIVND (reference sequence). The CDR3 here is CASREWKGAHNTEAFF. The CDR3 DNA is TGTGCCAGTAGAGAATGGAAGGGGGCTCACAACACTGAAGCTTTCTTT. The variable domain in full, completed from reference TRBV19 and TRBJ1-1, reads DGGITQSPKYLFRKEGQNVTLSCEQNLNHDAMYWYRQDPGQGLRLIYYSQIVNDFQKGDIAEGYSVSREKKESFPLTVTSAQKNPTAFYLCASREWKGAHNTEAFFGQGTRLTVV.

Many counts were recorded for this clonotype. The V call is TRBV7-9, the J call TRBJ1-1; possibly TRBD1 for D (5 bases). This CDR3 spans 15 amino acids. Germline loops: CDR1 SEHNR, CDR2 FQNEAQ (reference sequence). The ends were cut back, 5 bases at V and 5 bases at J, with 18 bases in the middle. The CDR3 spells CASSLGEGKGTEAFF. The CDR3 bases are TGTGCCAGCAGCCTTGGGGAGGGGAAGGGGACTGAAGCTTTCTTT. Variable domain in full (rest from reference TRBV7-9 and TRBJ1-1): DTGVSQNPRHKITKRGQNVTFRCDPISEHNRLYWYRQTLGQGPEFLTYFQNEAQLEKSRLLSDRFSAERPKGSFSTLEIQRTEQGDSAMYLCASSLGEGKGTEAFFGQGTRLTVV.

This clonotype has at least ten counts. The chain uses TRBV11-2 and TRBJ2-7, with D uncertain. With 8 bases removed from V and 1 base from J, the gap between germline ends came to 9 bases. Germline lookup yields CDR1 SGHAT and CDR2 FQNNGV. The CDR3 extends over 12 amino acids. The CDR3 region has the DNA TGTGCCAGCGGCGGCCCTTCCTACGAGCAGTACTTC. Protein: CASGGPSYEQYF.

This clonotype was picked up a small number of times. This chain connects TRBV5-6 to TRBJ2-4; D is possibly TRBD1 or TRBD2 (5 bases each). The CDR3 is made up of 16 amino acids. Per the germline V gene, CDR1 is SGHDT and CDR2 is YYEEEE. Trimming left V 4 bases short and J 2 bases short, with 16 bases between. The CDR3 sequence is CASSRPFGGTKNIQYF. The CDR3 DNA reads TGTGCCAGCAGCCGTCCCTTTGGGGGAACCAAAAACATTCAGTACTTC. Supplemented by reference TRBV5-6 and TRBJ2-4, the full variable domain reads DAGVTQSPTHLIKTRGQQVTLRCSPKSGHDTVSWYQQALGQGPQFIFQYYEEEERQRGNFPDRFSGHQFPNYSSELNVNALLLGDSALYLCASSRPFGGTKNIQYFGAGTRLSVL.

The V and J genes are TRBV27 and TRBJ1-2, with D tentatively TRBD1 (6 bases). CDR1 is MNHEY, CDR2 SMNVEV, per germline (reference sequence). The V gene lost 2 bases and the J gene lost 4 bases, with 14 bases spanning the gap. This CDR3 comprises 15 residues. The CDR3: CASSLNRGGGYGYTF. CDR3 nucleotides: TGTGCCAGCAGTTTAAATAGGGGGGGCGGCTATGGCTACACCTTC.

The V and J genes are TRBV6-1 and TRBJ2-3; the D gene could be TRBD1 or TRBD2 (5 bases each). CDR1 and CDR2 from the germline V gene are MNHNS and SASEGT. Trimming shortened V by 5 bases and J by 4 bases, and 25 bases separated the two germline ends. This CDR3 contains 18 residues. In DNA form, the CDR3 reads TGTGCCAGCAGTCGGGGTTATGGGGGTTCGGAGTCAGCAGATACGCAGTATTTT. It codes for CASSRGYGGSESADTQYF.

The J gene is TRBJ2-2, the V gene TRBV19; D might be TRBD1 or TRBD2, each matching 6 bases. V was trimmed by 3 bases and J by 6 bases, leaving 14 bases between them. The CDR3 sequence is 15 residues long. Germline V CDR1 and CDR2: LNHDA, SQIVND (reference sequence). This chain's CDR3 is CASSMGGGGSGELFF. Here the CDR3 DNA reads TGTGCCAGTAGTATGGGGGGCGGTGGCTCCGGGGAGCTGTTTTTT.

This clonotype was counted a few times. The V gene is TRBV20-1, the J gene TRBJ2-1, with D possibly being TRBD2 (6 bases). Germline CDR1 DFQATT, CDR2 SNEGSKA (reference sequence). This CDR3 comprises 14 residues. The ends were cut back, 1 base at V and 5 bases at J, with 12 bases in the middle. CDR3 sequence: CSARGLVFNNEQFF. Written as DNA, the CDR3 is TGCAGTGCTAGAGGACTAGTCTTCAACAATGAGCAGTTCTTC.

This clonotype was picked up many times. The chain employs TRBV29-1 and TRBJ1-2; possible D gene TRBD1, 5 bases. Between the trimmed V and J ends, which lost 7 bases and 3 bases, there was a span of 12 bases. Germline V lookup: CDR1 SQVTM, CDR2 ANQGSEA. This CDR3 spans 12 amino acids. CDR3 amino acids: CSGRGEDYGYTF. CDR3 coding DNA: TGCAGCGGTCGGGGGGAGGACTATGGCTACACCTTC.

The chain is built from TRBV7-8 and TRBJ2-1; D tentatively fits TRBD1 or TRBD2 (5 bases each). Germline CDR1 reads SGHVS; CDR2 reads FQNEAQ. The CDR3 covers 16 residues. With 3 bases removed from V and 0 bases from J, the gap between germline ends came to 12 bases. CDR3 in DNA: TGTGCCAGCAGCTTTTATTGGGGGTTCTCCTACAATGAGCAGTTCTTC. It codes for CASSFYWGFSYNEQFF.

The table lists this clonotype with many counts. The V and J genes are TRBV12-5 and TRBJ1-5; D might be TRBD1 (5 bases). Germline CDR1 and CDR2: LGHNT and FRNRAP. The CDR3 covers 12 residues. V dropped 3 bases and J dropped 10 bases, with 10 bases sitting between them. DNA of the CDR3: TGTGCTAGTGGTTTAGCACGGGACCCCCAGCATTTT. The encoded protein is CASGLARDPQHF.

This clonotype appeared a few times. This chain's CDR3 is CSVRLAEYQETQYF. CDR3 DNA: TGCAGCGTACGACTAGCGGAGTACCAAGAGACCCAGTACTTC. The chain carries TRBV29-1 and TRBJ2-5; TRBD2 agrees at 9 bases. Germline V gene sequence: CDR1 SQVTM, CDR2 ANQGSEA. This CDR3 has 14 amino acids. Germline trimming cut 6 bases from V and 0 bases from J; bases unmatched to any gene: 5.

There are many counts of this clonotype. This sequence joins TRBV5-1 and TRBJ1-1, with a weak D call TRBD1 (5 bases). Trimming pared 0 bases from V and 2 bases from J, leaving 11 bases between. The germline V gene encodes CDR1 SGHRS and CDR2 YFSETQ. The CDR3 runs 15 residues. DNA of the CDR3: TGCGCCAGCAGCTTGGAAGGGGTCCACAACACTGAAGCTTTCTTT. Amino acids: CASSLEGVHNTEAFF.

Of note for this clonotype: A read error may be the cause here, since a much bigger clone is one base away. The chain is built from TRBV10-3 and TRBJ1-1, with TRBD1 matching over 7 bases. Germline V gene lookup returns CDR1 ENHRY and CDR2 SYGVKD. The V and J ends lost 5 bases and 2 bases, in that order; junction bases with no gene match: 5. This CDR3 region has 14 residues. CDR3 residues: CAISTRQGNTEAFF. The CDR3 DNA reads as TGTGCCATCAGTACTAGACAGGGTAACACTGAAGCTTTCTTT.